Sequencing of this T cell receptor (beta chain) was carried out in a study of T cell changes during pregnancy in multiple sclerosis. V was clipped by 0 bases and J by 2 bases, with 7 bases between them. Germline V gene sequence: CDR1 SGHRS, CDR2 YFSETQ. CDR3 length: 14 residues. Here immunoSEQ multiplex PCR was the method, and the copy in TCRdb shows in-frame clones only, minus some. The data contain under 80,000 clones, roughly nine tenths of them singletons. This clonotype was sampled from a female donor with multiple sclerosis, enrolled in a pregnancy study. The chain is built from TRBV5-1 and TRBJ2-3; no firm D call. Material: peripheral blood, obtained in the second trimester of pregnancy. In nucleotides, the CDR3 is TGCGCCAGCAGCTTGGGGCAGTCCACAGATACGCAGTATTTT. As protein: CASSLGQSTDTQYF.